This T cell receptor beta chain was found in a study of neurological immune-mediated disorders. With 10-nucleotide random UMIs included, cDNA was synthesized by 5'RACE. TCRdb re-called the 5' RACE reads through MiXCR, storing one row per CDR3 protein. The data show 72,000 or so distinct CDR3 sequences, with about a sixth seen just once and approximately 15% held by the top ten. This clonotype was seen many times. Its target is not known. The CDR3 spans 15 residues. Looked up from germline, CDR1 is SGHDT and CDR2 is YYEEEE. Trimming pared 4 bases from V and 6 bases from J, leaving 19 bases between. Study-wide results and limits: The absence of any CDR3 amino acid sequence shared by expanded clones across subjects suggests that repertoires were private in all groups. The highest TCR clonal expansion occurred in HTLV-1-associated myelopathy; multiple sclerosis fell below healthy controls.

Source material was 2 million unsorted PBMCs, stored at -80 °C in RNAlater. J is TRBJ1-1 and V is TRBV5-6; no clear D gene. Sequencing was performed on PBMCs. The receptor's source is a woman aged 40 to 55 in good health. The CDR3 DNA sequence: TGTGCCAGCAGCGGAATAGACCGGGAGGTCGCTGAAGCTTTCTTT. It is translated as CASSGIDREVAEAFF.